Presented here are 25 T cell receptor beta chains from one specimen sequenced in a study of cytomegalovirus exposure and HLA in healthy donors. This table comes from immunoSEQ multiplex PCR, and its TCRdb copy is limited to in-frame clones, with some not included. The table includes about 360,000 clones, roughly 85% detected once. The sample consisted of PBMCs. These receptors were collected from a young woman in good health and CMV-seronegative.

The genes are TRBV18 and TRBJ1-1, with 10 bases matching TRBD1. Trimming took 4 bases from V and 7 from J; bases not matched to a gene: 9. The CDR3 spans 15 residues. Germline CDR1 KGHSH, CDR2 LQKENI. The CDR3 region is CASSLPDRGHGEAFF. DNA for the CDR3: TGTGCCAGCTCACTGCCCGACAGGGGGCATGGTGAAGCTTTCTTT.

This rearrangement joins TRBV6-5 to TRBJ1-5, with D unclear. The CDR3 contains 13 residues. Looked up from germline, CDR1 is MNHEY and CDR2 is SVGAGI. Trimming took 1 base from V and 4 from J, leaving 5 bases between them. The CDR3 DNA reads as TGTGCCAGCAGTTACTTCGAGAATCAGCCCCAGCATTTT. Encoded protein: CASSYFENQPQHF.

The gene calls are TRBV28 and TRBJ1-1, with a tentative D call TRBD1 (6 bases). The CDR3 has 16 residues. Trimming took 3 bases from V and 8 from J, leaving 22 bases between them. Germline V gives CDR1 MDHEN, CDR2 SYDVKM. The CDR3 protein is CASSFDLGGGNIEAFF. The CDR3 DNA sequence: TGTGCCAGCAGTTTCGACCTGGGAGGGGGGAACATAGAAGCTTTCTTT.

The CDR3 DNA follows: TGTGCCAGCAGCCTCTCCACAGGGAAGTACGAGCAGTACTTC. Translated: CASSLSTGKYEQYF. This sequence joins TRBV7-8 and TRBJ2-7, with D maybe TRBD1 (6 bases). Trimming stripped 5 bases from V and 4 bases from J, with 15 bases between. This CDR3 comprises 14 residues. The germline CDR1 and CDR2 sequences are SGHVS and FQNEAQ.

The V call is TRBV28, the J call TRBJ1-3; 8 positions agree with TRBD1. This CDR3 is 15 amino acids long. Germline V gene lookup returns CDR1 MDHEN and CDR2 SYDVKM. J was trimmed by 4 bases and V by 2 bases; bases with no gene match: 4. The CDR3 DNA reads TGTGCCAGCAGTTTACCTGGACAGGGAGGAAACACCATATATTTT. It specifies CASSLPGQGGNTIYF.

V is TRBV19 and J is TRBJ2-2; tentative D call: TRBD2 (7 bases). Germline CDR1 reads LNHDA; CDR2 reads SQIVND (reference sequence). The V gene lost 6 bases and the J gene lost 4 bases, with 12 bases spanning the gap. This CDR3 spans 14 amino acids. This chain's CDR3 is CASRWGGVTGELFF. CDR3 DNA: TGTGCCAGTAGGTGGGGGGGCGTCACCGGGGAGCTGTTTTTT. Full variable domain (missing parts from reference TRBV19 and TRBJ2-2): DGGITQSPKYLFRKEGQNVTLSCEQNLNHDAMYWYRQDPGQGLRLIYYSQIVNDFQKGDIAEGYSVSREKKESFPLTVTSAQKNPTAFYLCASRWGGVTGELFFGEGSRLTVL.

The genes are TRBV7-9 and TRBJ1-4; 7 positions match TRBD1. Germline values: CDR1 SEHNR, CDR2 FQNEAQ (reference sequence). The CDR3 consists of 14 residues. Trimming removed 4 bases from V and 8 bases from J; junction bases left unmatched: 7. The CDR3 DNA is TGTGCCAGCAGCTGGGGACAGACGAGCGAAAAACTGTTTTTT. Translation gives CASSWGQTSEKLFF. Full variable domain (rest looked up from reference TRBV7-9 and TRBJ1-4): DTGVSQNPRHKITKRGQNVTFRCDPISEHNRLYWYRQTLGQGPEFLTYFQNEAQLEKSRLLSDRFSAERPKGSFSTLEIQRTEQGDSAMYLCASSWGQTSEKLFFGSGTQLSVL.

V usage is TRBV10-2 and J usage is TRBJ1-2; D ambiguous. Germline CDR1 and CDR2: WSHSY and SAAADI. This CDR3 contains 15 residues. Trimming shortened V by 0 bases and J by 1 base, and 9 bases separated the two germline ends. In DNA form, the CDR3 reads TGCGCCAGCAGTGAGTCTGACATCCTTAACTATGGCTACACCTTC. It yields the protein CASSESDILNYGYTF.

This chain uses TRBV27 with TRBJ2-3; D is unclear. The CDR3 contains 15 residues. V was cut by 6 bases and J by 0 bases, with 13 bases left in between. Per the germline V gene, CDR1 is MNHEY and CDR2 is SMNVEV (reference sequence). The CDR3 sequence: CASRRQHPSTDTQYF. CDR3 in DNA: TGTGCCAGCAGACGACAACACCCTAGCACAGATACGCAGTATTTT.

The chain employs TRBV5-4 and TRBJ1-1; D possibly corresponds to TRBD1 (6 bases). Per the germline V gene, CDR1 is SGHNT and CDR2 is YYREEE (reference sequence). This CDR3 has 14 residues. Trimming stripped 1 base from V and 4 bases from J, with 11 bases between. The CDR3 DNA follows: TGTGCCAGCAGCTTGAGCAGGGGAATCACTGAAGCTTTCTTT. Its translation is CASSLSRGITEAFF.

In this sample, this clone turned up a few times. The V gene is TRBV2, the J gene TRBJ1-1; no reliable D call. Germline lookup yields CDR1 SNHLY and CDR2 FYNNEI. The V end lost 6 bases, the J end lost 1 base, and 9 bases lay between the germline ends. CDR3 size: 13 residues. CDR3 protein: CASRGTKNTEAFF. CDR3 nucleotide sequence: TGTGCCAGCAGGGGCACAAAGAACACTGAAGCTTTCTTT.

V gene TRBV28 combines with J gene TRBJ1-5; no firm D call. CDR1 is MDHEN and CDR2 is SYDVKM in the germline V gene. Trimming left V 3 bases short and J 5 bases short, with 23 bases between. The CDR3 length is 18 residues. DNA of the CDR3: TGTGCCAGCAGTTTTCGCCGCAACTCCCCGGGTTTGTATCAGCCCCAGCATTTT. Protein sequence: CASSFRRNSPGLYQPQHF.

The chain employs TRBV15 and TRBJ2-6; D ambiguous. Trimming removed 0 bases from V and 0 bases from J, with 9 bases in between. The CDR3 is made up of 17 amino acids. Per the germline V gene, CDR1 is LNHNV and CDR2 is YYDKDF (reference sequence). This CDR3 reads CATSRERFLSGANVLTF. The CDR3 DNA follows: TGTGCCACCAGCAGAGAGAGGTTCCTCTCTGGGGCCAACGTCCTGACTTTC.

This clone was found a few times. The genes are TRBV7-9 and TRBJ2-7; possibly TRBD2 for D (5 bases). Germline CDR1 and CDR2: SEHNR and FQNEAQ (reference sequence). CDR3 length: 13 amino acids. Trimming took off 5 bases at V and 5 bases at J, with 13 bases between the two ends. The CDR3 region is CASSVTGIHEQYF. CDR3 sequence (DNA): TGTGCCAGCAGCGTAACGGGGATACACGAGCAGTACTTC.

V is TRBV7-8 and J is TRBJ1-5, with a tentative D call TRBD1 (6 bases). CDR1 SGHVS and CDR2 FQNEAQ come from the germline V gene. Trimming took off 5 bases at V and 10 bases at J, with 21 bases between the two ends. This CDR3 is 15 amino acids long. CDR3 loop: CASSTTGTSYPPQHF. In DNA, the CDR3 is TGTGCCAGCAGCACAACCGGGACATCCTATCCCCCCCAGCATTTT.

For the CDR3, the DNA is TGTGCCAGCAGTTTTCTCAGGGGACTAAGACCGGCCAACTACACCTTC. It encodes CASSFLRGLRPANYTF. The J gene is TRBJ1-2, the V gene TRBV28, with TRBD1 as a possible D gene (6 bases). This CDR3 has 16 residues. CDR1 is MDHEN and CDR2 is SYDVKM in the germline V gene. With 3 bases removed from V and 10 bases from J, the gap between germline ends came to 24 bases.

V usage is TRBV29-1 and J usage is TRBJ1-1, with a weak D call TRBD1 (5 bases). This CDR3 comprises 11 residues. Germline-derived CDR1 and CDR2 are SQVTM and ANQGSEA. V shed 5 bases and J shed 10 bases, with 14 bases lying between them. CDR3 in DNA: TGCAGCGTTTTAGGAGGGGAGAGAGCTTTCTTT. Its protein product is CSVLGGERAFF.

V is TRBV5-1 and J is TRBJ2-7; 10 nucleotides line up with TRBD1. The CDR3 runs 14 residues. The V gene end was trimmed by 3 bases and the J gene end by 5 bases; junction bases not matched to a gene: 5. The germline CDR1 and CDR2 sequences are SGHRS and YFSETQ. The CDR3 DNA reads as TGCGCCAGCAGCTACCGGGGACAGGGGCACGAGCAGTACTTC. Translating it yields CASSYRGQGHEQYF.

J is TRBJ2-1 and V is TRBV6-1, with 9 bases that match TRBD2. The germline gives CDR1 MNHNS, CDR2 SASEGT. The CDR3 totals 18 residues. V shed 3 bases, J shed 1 base, and the junction held 10 bases outside the gene matches. Written as DNA, the CDR3 is TGTGCCAGCAGTGACCCCAGCGGGGGGACGATGTCCTACAATGAGCAGTTCTTC. It codes for CASSDPSGGTMSYNEQFF.

This clone was detected a few times. J is TRBJ1-2 and V is TRBV7-8; D possibly corresponds to TRBD1 (6 bases). V dropped 4 bases and J dropped 5 bases, with 14 bases sitting between them. The length of the CDR3 is 14 residues. CDR1 and CDR2 (germline): SGHVS, FQNEAQ. CDR3 sequence (DNA): TGTGCCAGCAGCTACCGGACAGACTCATATGGCTACACCTTC. Protein product: CASSYRTDSYGYTF.

The J gene is TRBJ2-7, the V gene TRBV30; TRBD2 aligns across 8 bases. V lost 8 bases to trimming and J lost 4 bases; unmatched junction nucleotides: 10. This CDR3 region has 13 residues. CDR1 and CDR2 from the germline V gene are GTSNPN and SVGIG (reference sequence). The CDR3 sequence is CAGDLSGGYEQYF. CDR3 DNA sequence: TGTGCCGGTGACTTATCGGGGGGGTACGAGCAGTACTTC. The full variable domain, with the rest looked up from reference TRBV30 and TRBJ2-7, is SQTIHQWPATLVQPVGSPLSLECTVEGTSNPNLYWYRQAAGRGLQLLFYSVGIGQISSEVPQNLSASRPQDRQFILSSKKLLLSDSGFYLCAGDLSGGYEQYFGPGTRLTVT.

To note about this clone: The same CDR3 can be traced to other DNA sequences in this sample. The V and J genes are TRBV6-5 and TRBJ2-2; 12 bases are a match to TRBD2. CDR1 is MNHEY and CDR2 is SVGAGI in the germline V gene. V was pared by 5 bases and J by 6 bases, with 4 bases of the junction left unmatched. CDR3 length equals 15 residues. Written as DNA, the CDR3 is TGTGCCAGCAGTCCCGGACTAGCGGGGTCCGGGGAGCTGTTTTTT. This codes for CASSPGLAGSGELFF.

The chain uses TRBV6-1 and TRBJ2-7; tentative D call: TRBD2 (6 bases). The CDR3 has 16 residues. The germline gives CDR1 MNHNS, CDR2 SASEGT. The V and J ends lost 3 bases and 1 base respectively, with 16 bases between them. CDR3 region: CASSDEAGTPSYEQYF. Here the CDR3 DNA reads TGTGCCAGCAGTGATGAAGCCGGGACTCCTTCCTACGAGCAGTACTTC.

The gene calls are TRBV27 and TRBJ2-1; D possibly corresponds to TRBD1 (5 bases). V was shortened by 5 bases and J by 3 bases, with 8 bases between the two germline ends. This CDR3 has 13 residues. The germline CDR1 and CDR2 sequences are MNHEY and SMNVEV (reference sequence). The CDR3 sequence: CASSTGYYNEQFF. CDR3 sequence (DNA): TGTGCCAGCAGTACAGGCTACTACAATGAGCAGTTCTTC.

This clone appeared once. The V and J genes are TRBV18 and TRBJ2-7, with 11 bases aligning to TRBD1. This CDR3 has 15 amino acids. Per germline, CDR1 KGHSH and CDR2 LQKENI. V dropped 3 bases and J dropped 4; count of bases not matched to a gene: 5. In DNA form, the CDR3 reads TGTGCCAGCTCACCGGGGACAGGGGGACCGTACGAGCAGTACTTC. It encodes CASSPGTGGPYEQYF.